This is a list of T cell receptor beta chains from one sample in a study of cytomegalovirus exposure and HLA in healthy donors. Only in-frame clones appear in the TCRdb table, and some are missing; sequencing was by immunoSEQ multiplex PCR. The table includes about 160,000 clones, approximately 75% detected once. Material: PBMCs. The receptors shown here come from a man over 45 in good health and CMV-seropositive. Both conserved end residues are trimmed from each CDR3.

ASSPGTGGLGGYT TRBV6-6
ASSLASGGTDTQY TRBV7-2
ASSTVSSEQF TRBV11-1
ASSLSEGATEAF TRBV28
ASSAWGLAGADTQY TRBV11-3
AGGSTGGSQTGNQPQH TRBV5-1
ASSFSGGDQETQY TRBV5-4
ASSEMTQQF TRBV2
ASSPTGGPPTQY TRBV4-2
ASSYEPGQTNEKLF TRBV4-1
ASSLLRGQGGYT TRBV28
ASSPVPGVNEQF TRBV11-3
ASSKTGLNTEAF TRBV7-8
ASSHRGGIVEKLF TRBV6-5
SATLQVVNEQF TRBV29-1
ASSLDRGNTEAF TRBV7-8
AISEVQGGTEAF TRBV10-3
ASSPRQDPYEQY TRBV4-3
SVGGQNEQF TRBV29-1
ASSLDLGETQY TRBV7-9
ASSPGLNSNQPQH TRBV18
ASRHRDRGNEQF TRBV19
ASSLRTIQGSSGNTIY TRBV4-1
ASSQAGNQETQY TRBV4-1
ASSSRQDYNSPLH TRBV19
ASSFGGASTDTQY TRBV5-1
ASSPTGDLNTGELF TRBV18
ASSEGRVPYEQY TRBV10-1
SASLEQY TRBV20-1
ASSLEGQGSGANVLT TRBV5-1
ASSDRVRVGTQY TRBV6-4